These T cell receptor beta chains were read from a single sample in a study of beta chain features in type 1 diabetes. This table comes from immunoSEQ multiplex PCR, and its TCRdb copy is limited to in-frame clones, with some not included. Among 640,000 or so clones listed, more than 13% were seen once. Sequenced input: naive CD4+ T cells from blood. Receptors were obtained from a man between 18 and 35 years old with type 1 diabetes. Both conserved end residues are part of each CDR3. D genes are given only for firm matches. Clone sizes are given selectively: once, few, many, or a class where the clone is expanded.

. TRBJ2-7 . TRBV7-9 CASSSGPGQYF TGTGCCAGCAGCTCCGGTCCCGGGCAGTACTTC
. TRBJ2-2 . TRBV5-4 CASSLRVKADSGELFF TGTGCCAGCAGCTTGCGGGTGAAGGCGGACTCCGGGGAGCTGTTTTTT
few TRBJ2-5 TRBD1 TRBV27 CASKDRGSETQYF TGTGCCAGCAAGGACAGGGGGTCGGAGACCCAGTACTTC
. TRBJ2-3 . TRBV29-1 CSVDPTSSDTQYF TGCAGCGTTGATCCCACTAGTTCAGATACGCAGTATTTT
. TRBJ1-2 . TRBV2 CASRQGAQVYGYTF TGTGCCAGCAGGCAAGGGGCACAAGTCTATGGCTACACCTTC
. TRBJ1-3 . TRBV27 CASRPQGLPIGNTIYF TGTGCCAGCAGACCCCAGGGTCTGCCAATTGGAAACACCATATATTTT
. TRBJ2-1 TRBD1 TRBV7-2 CASSFGTEYNEQFF TGTGCCAGCAGCTTCGGGACAGAGTACAATGAGCAGTTCTTC
few TRBJ2-5 . TRBV5-4 CASSRHIQTQETQYF TGTGCCAGCAGCAGACACATCCAGACCCAAGAGACCCAGTACTTC
. TRBJ2-4 . TRBV7-2 CASRLSRATKNIQYF TGTGCCAGCAGACTGTCCCGTGCTACCAAAAACATTCAGTACTTC
. TRBJ2-6 . TRBV6-6 CASSHRRVGANVLTF TGTGCCAGCAGTCACAGGCGGGTGGGGGCCAACGTCCTGACTTTC
. TRBJ2-1 TRBD2 TRBV30 CAWGRTSGSHEQFF TGTGCCTGGGGGCGGACTAGCGGGAGTCATGAGCAGTTCTTC
few TRBJ1-3 TRBD1 TRBV7-9 CASSVRQGNTIYF TGTGCCAGCAGCGTCAGACAGGGGAACACCATATATTTT
. TRBJ2-5 . TRBV19 CASIGTRPISETQYF TGTGCCAGTATCGGGACCAGACCTATTTCAGAGACCCAGTACTTC
few TRBJ2-6 . TRBV10-3 CAISEPYSSSGANVLTF TGTGCCATCAGTGAGCCGTACTCCAGCTCTGGGGCCAACGTCCTGACTTTC
. TRBJ2-1 TRBD2 TRBV4-1 CASSQGSTGTSPYNEQFF TGCGCCAGCAGCCAGGGATCTACCGGGACTAGCCCCTACAATGAGCAGTTCTTC
. TRBJ2-3 . TRBV9 CASSVRTGPGTDTQYF TGTGCCAGCAGCGTCCGTACAGGGCCCGGCACAGATACGCAGTATTTT
few TRBJ1-5 . TRBV6-5 CASSYVGINQPQHF TGTGCCAGCAGTTACGTAGGAATAAATCAGCCCCAGCATTTT
once TRBJ1-1 . TRBV7-2 CASSELRDTEAFF TGTGCCAGCAGCGAACTCCGAGACACTGAAGCTTTCTTT
few TRBJ2-7 TRBD1 TRBV25-1 CASSAGQGAYEQYF TGTGCCAGCAGTGCCGGACAGGGAGCCTACGAGCAGTACTTC
few TRBJ2-1 . TRBV7-2 CASSLGPTSYNEQFF TGTGCCAGCAGCTTAGGACCCACTAGTTACAATGAGCAGTTCTTC
. TRBJ1-2 . TRBV5-1 CASSETSNYGYTF TGCGCCAGCAGCGAGACATCGAACTATGGCTACACCTTC
. TRBJ2-7 TRBD1 TRBV6-5 CASRETGGNEQYF TGTGCCAGCAGGGAGACAGGGGGAAACGAGCAGTACTTC
few TRBJ2-5 . TRBV6-5 CASIPAGTETQYF TGTGCCAGCATCCCGGCGGGGACAGAGACCCAGTACTTC
few TRBJ2-7 TRBD1 TRBV5-1 CASSREVGQGKSLKTYEQYF TGCGCCAGCAGCAGAGAGGTCGGACAGGGTAAATCCTTGAAAACCTACGAGCAGTACTTC
. TRBJ2-1 . TRBV19 CASSIGNGIGSYNEQFF TGTGCCAGTAGTATAGGCAACGGTATAGGCTCCTACAATGAGCAGTTCTTC
few TRBJ1-1 . TRBV10-3 CAISPQTGNTEAFF TGTGCCATCAGTCCGCAGACAGGGAACACTGAAGCTTTCTTT
. TRBJ2-7 TRBD2 TRBV2 CASSEAGGRSYEQYF TGTGCCAGCAGTGAAGCAGGCGGGAGGTCCTACGAGCAGTACTTC
. TRBJ1-1 . TRBV19 CASTLYWNTEAFF TGTGCCAGTACTCTGTACTGGAACACTGAAGCTTTCTTT
. TRBJ1-2 . TRBV5-6 CASSLRHTF TGTGCCAGCAGCCTTAGGCACACCTTC
few TRBJ1-2 . TRBV18 CASSPPAVRRTYTF TGTGCCAGCTCACCACCGGCGGTTAGAAGGACCTACACCTTC